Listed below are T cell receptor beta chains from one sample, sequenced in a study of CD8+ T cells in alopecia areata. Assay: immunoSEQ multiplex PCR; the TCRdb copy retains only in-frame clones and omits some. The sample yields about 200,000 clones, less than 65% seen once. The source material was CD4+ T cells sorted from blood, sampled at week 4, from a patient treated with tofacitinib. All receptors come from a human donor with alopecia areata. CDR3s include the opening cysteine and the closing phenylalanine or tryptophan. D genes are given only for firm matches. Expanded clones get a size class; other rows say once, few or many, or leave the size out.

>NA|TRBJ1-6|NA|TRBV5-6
TGTGCCAGCAGCTCGCTTCTTGTAGAAGATAATTCACCCCTCCACTTT
CASSSLLVEDNSPLHF
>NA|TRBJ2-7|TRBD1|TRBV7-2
TGTGCCAGCAGCTTAGCGGCAGGGGGAAACTCCTACGAGCAGTACTTC
CASSLAAGGNSYEQYF
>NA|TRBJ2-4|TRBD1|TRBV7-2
TGTGCCAGCAGCTTAGGGATGGGCGCAGGGGGCGGAAACATTCAGTACTTC
CASSLGMGAGGGNIQYF
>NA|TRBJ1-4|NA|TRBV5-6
TGTGCCAGCAGCCGAGGGGCCAAACTGTTTTTT
CASSRGAKLFF
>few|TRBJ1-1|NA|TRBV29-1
TGCAGCGCCTCGAACACTGAAGCTTTCTTT
CSASNTEAFF
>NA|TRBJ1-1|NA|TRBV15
TGTGCCACCAGCAGAGCCTTAAGGGGCAGGGTGGGGGATGAAGCTTTCTTT
CATSRALRGRVGDEAFF
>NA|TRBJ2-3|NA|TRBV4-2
TGTGCCAGCAGCTTCGATCCCACAGATACGCAGTATTTT
CASSFDPTDTQYF
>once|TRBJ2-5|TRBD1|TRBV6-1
TGTGCCAGCAGTCTGACAGGGACAGAGACCCAGTACTTC
CASSLTGTETQYF
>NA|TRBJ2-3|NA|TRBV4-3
TGCGCCAGCAGCCAAGTTATGAGGGATACGCAGTATTTT
CASSQVMRDTQYF
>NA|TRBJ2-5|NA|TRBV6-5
TGTGCCACCACGGGGCGCCAAGAGACCCAGTACTTC
CATTGRQETQYF
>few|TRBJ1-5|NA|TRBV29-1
TGCAGCGTTGTAGCGGGGGATCAGCCCCAGCATTTT
CSVVAGDQPQHF
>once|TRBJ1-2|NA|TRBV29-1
TGCAGCGTTGAAAAAGGGATCTATGGCTACACCTTC
CSVEKGIYGYTF
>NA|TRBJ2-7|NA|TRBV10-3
TGTGCCATCCGGAGGGACGGGAGCTCCTACGAGCAGTACTTC
CAIRRDGSSYEQYF
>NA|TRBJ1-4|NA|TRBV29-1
TGCAGCGTTGGTTGGAGGGAAAAACTGTTTTTT
CSVGWREKLFF
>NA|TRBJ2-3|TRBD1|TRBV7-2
TGTGCCAGCAGCTTAGGGTTCGGGCAGGGGGCAGATACGCAGTATTTT
CASSLGFGQGADTQYF
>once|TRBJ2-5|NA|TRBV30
TGTGCCTGGAGTGGAGGAGGGGAGACCCAGTACTTC
CAWSGGGETQYF
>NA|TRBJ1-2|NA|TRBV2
TGTGCCAGCAGTGAACGGACCCAGAGGGGTGGCTACACCTTC
CASSERTQRGGYTF
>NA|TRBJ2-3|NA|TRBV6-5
TGTGCCAGCGGCCGCCGGTGGGGGTCGGATACGCAGTATTTT
CASGRRWGSDTQYF
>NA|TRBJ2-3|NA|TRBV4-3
TGCGCCAGCAGCCAAGGGACTACACGCACAGATACGCAGTATTTT
CASSQGTTRTDTQYF
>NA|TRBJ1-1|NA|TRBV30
TGTGCCTGGAGTGCGGTCCTTATGAACACTGAAGCTTTCTTT
CAWSAVLMNTEAFF
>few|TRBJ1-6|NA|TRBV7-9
TGTGCCAGCAGCTTAGCGGGGGGAGGGAATTCACCCCTCCACTTT
CASSLAGGGNSPLHF
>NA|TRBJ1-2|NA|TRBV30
TGTGCCTGGAGTGTCCTAAACTATGGCTACACCTTC
CAWSVLNYGYTF
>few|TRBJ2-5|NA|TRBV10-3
TGTGCCAAGGCGGTTGGGGAGACCCAGTACTTC
CAKAVGETQYF
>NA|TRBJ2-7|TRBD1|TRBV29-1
TGCAGCGTCGGACAGGGGACCTACGAGCAGTACTTC
CSVGQGTYEQYF
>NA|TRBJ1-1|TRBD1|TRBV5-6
TGTGCCAGCAGCCCGGGGACAGGAGAAGCTTTCTTT
CASSPGTGEAFF
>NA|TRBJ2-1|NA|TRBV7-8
TGTGCCAGCAGCTCAAACTCGCTCAGCTACAATGAGCAGTTCTTC
CASSSNSLSYNEQFF
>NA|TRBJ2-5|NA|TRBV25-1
TGTGCCAGCAGCCCTTTCAACGGAGGGCGAGAGACCCAGTACTTC
CASSPFNGGRETQYF
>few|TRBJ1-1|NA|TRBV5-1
TGCGCCAGCAGCTTGGCCCCGTCGGCTGAAGCTTTCTTT
CASSLAPSAEAFF
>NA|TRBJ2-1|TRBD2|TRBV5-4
TGTGCCAGCAGCTTGGGGTGGGCTAGCGGGGGGAATGAGCAGTTCTTC
CASSLGWASGGNEQFF
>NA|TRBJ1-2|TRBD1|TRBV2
TGTGCCAGCAGTGAAGCGGGGGACAGGGGTCTCTACACCTTC
CASSEAGDRGLYTF
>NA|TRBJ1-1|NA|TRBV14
TGTGCCAGCAGCCAAGATTATCGTAGGGGCTTGAACACTGAAGCTTTCTTT
CASSQDYRRGLNTEAFF
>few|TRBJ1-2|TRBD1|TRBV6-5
TGTGCCAGCAGTTCACATTCCGGACAGGCTAACTATGGCTACACCTTC
CASSSHSGQANYGYTF
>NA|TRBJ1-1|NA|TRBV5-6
TGTGCCAGCAGCTTGGGTGGTACCAGGGCTTTCTTT
CASSLGGTRAFF
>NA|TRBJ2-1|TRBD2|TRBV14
TGTGCCAGCAGCCAGCGGACTAGCGGGGGCGCCCGGAATGAGCAGTTCTTC
CASSQRTSGGARNEQFF
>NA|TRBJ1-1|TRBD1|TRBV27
TGTGCCAGCAGTTCGATCGGGACAGGGAAAACTGAAGCTTTCTTT
CASSSIGTGKTEAFF
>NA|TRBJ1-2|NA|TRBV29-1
TGCAGCGTCGAAGGGAACTATGGCTACACCTTC
CSVEGNYGYTF
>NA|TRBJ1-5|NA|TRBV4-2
TGTGCCAGCAGCCAAGACCCCGGCGGGGGGCGCGGGCCCCAGCATTTT
CASSQDPGGGRGPQHF
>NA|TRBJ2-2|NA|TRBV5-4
TGTGCCAGCAGCTTGAAACTCACGAACACCGGGGAGCTGTTTTTT
CASSLKLTNTGELFF
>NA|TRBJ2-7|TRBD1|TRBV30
TGTGCCTGGAGCGGCTCGGGACAGGGGGACGAGCAGTACTTC
CAWSGSGQGDEQYF
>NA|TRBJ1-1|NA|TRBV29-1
TGCAGCGTTGAGACCCCAATGAACACTGAAGCTTTCTTT
CSVETPMNTEAFF
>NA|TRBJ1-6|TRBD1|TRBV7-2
TGTGCCAGCAGTCCGCGAGGGGGCGATTCACCCCTCCACTTT
CASSPRGGDSPLHF